This TCR beta chain was identified during a study of T cell repertoires in cytomegalovirus infection. Findings of the study overall: Across the ex vivo response, the dominant clonotypes were HLA-C-restricted CMV-specific TCR beta clonotypes.

The V gene lost 3 bases and the J gene lost 6 bases, with 11 bases spanning the gap. Germline V CDR1 and CDR2: SGHRS, YFSETQ. CDR3 length: 13 residues. Comments on this clonotype: Its specificity is not known.

MiXCR, run by TCRdb on the reads, gives a single entry per CDR3 protein. The sample holds under 850,000 distinct CDR3 sequences, under 40% seen once. The sample comprised PBMCs. This chain connects TRBV5-1 to TRBJ2-3; D possibly corresponds to TRBD2 (6 bases). The clonotype originates from a human donor in good health (CMV status not recorded). Some clones in this sample may be carry-over from other donors' samples. The CDR3 spells CASSYAGKDTQYF. The CDR3 coding sequence is TGCGCCAGCAGCTACGCGGGGAAGGATACGCAGTATTTT.